This T cell receptor (beta chain) was sequenced for a study of blood T cell repertoires in COVID-19. Study in general: The study drew acute and convalescent COVID-19 samples from the United States, Italy and Spain.

This clone was detected once. Data came from immunoSEQ multiplex PCR; TCRdb stores just in-frame clones and leaves some out. The sample lists fewer than 150,000 clones, 80% to 90% seen once, with roughly 4% in the top ten. The receptor was derived from a woman aged 35 to 49 with acute or convalescent COVID-19. The sequencing sample was made of peripheral blood.

CDR3 amino acids: CASSPRGLNEQFF. The CDR3 bases are TGCGCCAGCAGCCCTCGTGGGCTAAATGAGCAGTTCTTC. J is TRBJ2-1 and V is TRBV4-1, with D uncertain. Germline values: CDR1 MGHRA, CDR2 YSYEKL. The germline V and J ends were trimmed by 4 bases and 7 bases, with 11 bases remaining between them. The CDR3 contains 13 residues.